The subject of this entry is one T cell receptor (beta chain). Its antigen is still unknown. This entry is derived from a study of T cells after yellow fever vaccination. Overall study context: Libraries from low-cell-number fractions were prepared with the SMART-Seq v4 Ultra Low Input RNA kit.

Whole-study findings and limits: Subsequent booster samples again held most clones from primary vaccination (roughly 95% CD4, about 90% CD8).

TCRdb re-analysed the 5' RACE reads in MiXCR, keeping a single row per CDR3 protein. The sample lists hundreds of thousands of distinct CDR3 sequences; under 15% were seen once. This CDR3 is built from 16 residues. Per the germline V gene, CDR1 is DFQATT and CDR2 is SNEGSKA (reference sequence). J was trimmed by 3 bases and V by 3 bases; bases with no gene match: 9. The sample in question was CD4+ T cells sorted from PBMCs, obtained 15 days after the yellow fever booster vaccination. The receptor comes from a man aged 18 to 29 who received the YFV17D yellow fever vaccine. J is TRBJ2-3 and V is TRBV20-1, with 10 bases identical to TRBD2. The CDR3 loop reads CSASGVAGGRTDTQYF. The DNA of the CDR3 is TGCAGTGCTAGCGGGGTAGCGGGGGGAAGGACAGATACGCAGTATTTT.